This is a list of T cell receptor beta chains from one sample in a study of PD-1 blockade in mismatch repair-deficient tumors. The protocol was immunoSEQ multiplex PCR, while the TCRdb copy is restricted to in-frame clones and leaves out a portion. In the table there are approximately 38,000 clones, roughly 80% of which are singletons. The sample was peripheral blood, taken 4 weeks after starting pembrolizumab. Receptor source: an adult with mismatch repair-deficient cancer. Both conserved end residues are part of each CDR3. A D gene is named only where the DNA matches it firmly. The listing skips clone size in some rows; elsewhere it reads once, few, many or a size class.

TRBJ1-5,TRBV27,.,.,11,CATGLNQPQHF,TGTGCCACCGGACTTAATCAGCCCCAGCACTTT
TRBJ2-3,TRBV6-1,.,.,13,CASTDREVDTQYF,TGTGCCAGCACCGACAGGGAGGTAGATACGCAGTATTTT
TRBJ1-1,TRBV4-3,TRBD1,few,16,CASSQVLDRPNTEAFF,TGCGCCAGCAGCCAAGTTTTGGACAGGCCGAACACTGAAGCTTTCTTT
TRBJ2-1,TRBV6-4,.,medium-sized,15,CASSDSSGSYNEQFF,TGTGCCAGCAGTGACTCTAGCGGCTCCTACAATGAGCAGTTCTTC
TRBJ1-5,TRBV18,.,.,14,CASSPGGWNQPQHF,TGTGCCAGCTCACCGGGCGGTTGGAATCAGCCCCAGCATTTT
TRBJ2-7,TRBV9,.,.,13,CASSVANTGLPTF,TGTGCCAGCAGCGTAGCTAATACAGGACTACCCACCTTC
TRBJ1-4,TRBV27,.,.,14,CASSLWGNGEKLFF,TGTGCCAGCAGTTTGTGGGGGAATGGGGAAAAACTGTTTTTT
TRBJ1-1,TRBV6-5,.,once,14,CASNPSVTNTEAFF,TGTGCCAGCAATCCCAGCGTCACGAACACTGAAGCTTTCTTT
TRBJ1-2,TRBV30,TRBD1,.,16,CAWSVQQWDRFYGYTF,TGTGCCTGGAGTGTACAACAATGGGACAGGTTCTATGGCTACACCTTC
TRBJ2-2,TRBV28,TRBD1,medium-sized,16,CASRDRDRGSYGELFF,TGTGCCAGCAGAGACCGGGACAGGGGGTCATATGGGGAGCTGTTTTTT
TRBJ2-7,TRBV29-1,TRBD1,.,14,CSVADQGARGEQYF,TGCAGCGTCGCCGACCAGGGGGCGCGGGGCGAGCAGTACTTC
TRBJ2-4,TRBV29-1,.,.,14,CSVVGYRAKNIQYF,TGCAGCGTTGTAGGGTATCGGGCCAAAAACATTCAGTACTTC
TRBJ2-3,TRBV6-4,.,.,15,CASSETGVGTDTQYF,TGTGCCAGCAGTGAGACGGGAGTGGGCACAGATACGCAGTATTTT
TRBJ1-1,TRBV5-4,.,large,16,CASSLEGRGSNTEAFF,TGTGCCAGCAGCTTGGAAGGGCGGGGATCGAACACTGAAGCTTTCTTT
TRBJ2-2,TRBV12-5,TRBD1,.,15,CASGSYRGNTGELFF,TGTGCTAGTGGGTCCTACAGGGGGAACACCGGGGAGCTGTTTTTT
TRBJ2-7,TRBV7-9,.,.,14,CASSFGVGQYEQYF,TGTGCCAGCAGCTTCGGGGTTGGGCAATACGAGCAGTACTTC